This T cell receptor (beta chain) was captured in a study of blood T cell repertoires in COVID-19. The authors' processing: Reference gene primers were amplified, and this amplification served to estimate nucleated cell counts. The method was immunoSEQ multiplex PCR; TCRdb's version includes in-frame clones alone and lacks a portion of them. D and trimming were read from the DNA, whereas the V and J calls and clone size are those reported in that table. The table lists about 72,000 clones, approximately 82% of them singletons. Unmatched junction bases numbered 16, after V lost 6 bases and J lost 5 bases. CDR3 size: 18 residues. Per the germline V gene, CDR1 is SGHRS and CDR2 is YFSETQ.

The source of this sequence is a woman older than 75 with acute or convalescent COVID-19. The specimen sequenced was peripheral blood. The gene calls are TRBV5-1 and TRBJ2-2, with TRBD1 matching 10 bases. CDR3 bases: TGCGCCAGCAACAGATTATCCGGGACAGGGGTCGGAACCGGGGAGCTGTTTTTT. Translated, it gives CASNRLSGTGVGTGELFF.